This T cell receptor (beta chain) was sequenced for a study of OX40 agonist ivuxolimab in advanced cancers. CDR1 and CDR2 (germline): PRHDT, FYEKMQ (reference sequence). V lost 5 bases, J lost 5 bases, and 8 bases lay in between. The CDR3 totals 12 residues. Method: immunoSEQ multiplex PCR; TCRdb's copy keeps in-frame clones and lacks some. The data show 20,000 to 30,000 clones, with 80% to 90% seen just once and more than 10% held by the top ten. Turning to this clone: The target antigen is unknown.

Study observations and caveats: Some of the nonresponding patients also showed low levels of normalized T-cell clonal expansion.

Blood was sampled at baseline, cycle 4 day 1, and cycle 7 day 1. The rearrangement links TRBV13 to TRBJ2-3; D is ambiguous. The clonotype was recovered from an adult with an advanced solid tumor such as melanoma, head and neck, liver or kidney cancer. Here the sequenced sample was CD4+ or CD8+ T cells sorted from blood, taken in a trial of the OX40 agonist ivuxolimab. CDR3 sequence (DNA): TGTGCCAGCAGCCACACGGGAGATACGCAGTATTTT. Encoded protein: CASSHTGDTQYF.